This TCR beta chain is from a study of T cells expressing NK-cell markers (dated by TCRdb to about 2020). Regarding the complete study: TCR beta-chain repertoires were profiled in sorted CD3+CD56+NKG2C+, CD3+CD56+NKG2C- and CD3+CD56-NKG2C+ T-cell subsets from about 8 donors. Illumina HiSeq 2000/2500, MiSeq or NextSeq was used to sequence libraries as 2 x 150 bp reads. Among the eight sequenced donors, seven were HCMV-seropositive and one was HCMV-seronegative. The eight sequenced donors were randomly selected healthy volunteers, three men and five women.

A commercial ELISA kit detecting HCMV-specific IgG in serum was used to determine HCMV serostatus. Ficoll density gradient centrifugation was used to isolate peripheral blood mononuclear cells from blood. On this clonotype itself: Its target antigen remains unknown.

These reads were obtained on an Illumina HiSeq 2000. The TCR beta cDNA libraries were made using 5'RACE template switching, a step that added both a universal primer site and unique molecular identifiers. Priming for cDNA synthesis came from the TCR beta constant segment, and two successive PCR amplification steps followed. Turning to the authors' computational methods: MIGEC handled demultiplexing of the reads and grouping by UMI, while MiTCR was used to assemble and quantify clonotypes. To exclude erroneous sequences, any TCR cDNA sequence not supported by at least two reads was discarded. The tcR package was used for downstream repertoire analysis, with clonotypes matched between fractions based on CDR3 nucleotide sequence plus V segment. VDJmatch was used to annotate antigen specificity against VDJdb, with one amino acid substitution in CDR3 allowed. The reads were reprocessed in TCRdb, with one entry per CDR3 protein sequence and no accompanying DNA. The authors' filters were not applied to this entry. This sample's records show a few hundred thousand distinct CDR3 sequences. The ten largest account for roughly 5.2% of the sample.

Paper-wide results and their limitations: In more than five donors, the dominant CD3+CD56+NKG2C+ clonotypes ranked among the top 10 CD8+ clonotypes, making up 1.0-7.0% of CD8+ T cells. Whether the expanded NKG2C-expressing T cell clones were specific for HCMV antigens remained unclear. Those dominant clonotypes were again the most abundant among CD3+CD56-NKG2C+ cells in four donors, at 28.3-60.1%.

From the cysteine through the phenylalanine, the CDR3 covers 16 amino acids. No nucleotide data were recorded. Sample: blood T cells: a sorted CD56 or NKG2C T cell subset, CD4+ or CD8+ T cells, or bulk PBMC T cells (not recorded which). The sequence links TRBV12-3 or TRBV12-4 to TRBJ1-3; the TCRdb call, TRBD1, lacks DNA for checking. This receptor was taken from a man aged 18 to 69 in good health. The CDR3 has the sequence CASSFGGQISGNTIYF.